A selection of T cell receptor beta chains follows, all from one sample in a study of blood T cell repertoires in COVID-19. Profiled with immunoSEQ multiplex PCR; TCRdb holds only in-frame clones, not every one. This sample has fewer than 200,000 clones, with about four fifths found just once. Sample: peripheral blood. The receptors shown here come from a woman in her seventies with COVID-19, enrolled during active disease. The CDR3 runs from the conserved cysteine through the conserved F or W. The D gene is left open where the match is weak.

CDR3nt | CDR3aa | j_gene | v_gene | d_gene
TGTGCCAGCAGTTTCAGGACAGGGGGTCGGAACGGGGAGCTGTTTTTT | CASSFRTGGRNGELFF | TRBJ2-2 | TRBV6-2/TRBV6-3 | TRBD1
TGTGCCAGCAGCCCGAGGGACAGAGCAAACACTGAAGCTTTCTTT | CASSPRDRANTEAFF | TRBJ1-1 | TRBV3-1/TRBV3-2 | TRBD1
TGTGCCAGCAGCTTAGTCAGGGGTCTGGGTGAAAAACTGTTTTTT | CASSLVRGLGEKLFF | TRBJ1-4 | TRBV7-2 | NA
TGTGCCAGCAGCAGTCGGACAGAAAGGGGTCAGCCCCAGCATTTT | CASSSRTERGQPQHF | TRBJ1-5 | TRBV7-9 | NA
TGTGCCAGCAGCTTAACGCAGACTAGCGGCACAGATACGCAGTATTTT | CASSLTQTSGTDTQYF | TRBJ2-3 | TRBV7-7 | TRBD2
TGTGCCAGCAGCCCGGGACAGGGGAGTAATGAGCAGTTCTTC | CASSPGQGSNEQFF | TRBJ2-1 | TRBV7-3 | TRBD1
TGTGCCAGCAGTTATGCCCAGGGGACTACAGAGACCCAGTACTTC | CASSYAQGTTETQYF | TRBJ2-5 | TRBV6-6 | NA
TGTGCCAGCAGCCCGGGACAGTCTTCCTCCGGGGAGCTGTTTTTT | CASSPGQSSSGELFF | TRBJ2-2 | TRBV11-3 | TRBD1
TGTGCCAGCAGCTTAGTACAGGATAATTCACCCCTCCACTTT | CASSLVQDNSPLHF | TRBJ1-6 | TRBV7-2 | NA
TGTGCCAGCAGCCAATCAGCGGGACCCTACAATGAGCAGTTCTTC | CASSQSAGPYNEQFF | TRBJ2-1 | TRBV14 | TRBD2
TGTGCCTGGAGTACGGGGTGGGACTACTCTCCTATGGGGCCTGGGGCCAACGTCCTGACTTTC | CAWSTGWDYSPMGPGANVLTF | TRBJ2-6 | TRBV30 | TRBD2
TGTGCCAGCAGGGGGGCGGGAGTAGGGGCAAGCAATCAGCCCCAGCATTTT | CASRGAGVGASNQPQHF | TRBJ1-5 | TRBV2 | NA
TGTGCCAGCAGCCCCACGGGACTAGCGGGAGGGCCGGGGCAGTACTTC | CASSPTGLAGGPGQYF | TRBJ2-7 | TRBV3-1/TRBV3-2 | TRBD2
TGTGCCAGCTCACGACTAGCGGGGTCGAACACCGGGGAGCTGTTTTTT | CASSRLAGSNTGELFF | TRBJ2-2 | TRBV18 | TRBD2
TGCGCCAGCAGCTTGATAGCGGGACGAGGAGATACGCAGTATTTT | CASSLIAGRGDTQYF | TRBJ2-3 | TRBV5-1 | TRBD2
TGTGCCATCAAGAGCGGACAGGGGTTAGACGAGCAGTACTTC | CAIKSGQGLDEQYF | TRBJ2-7 | TRBV10-3 | TRBD1